This entry is about one TCR beta chain. Germline and junction disagree at one end, which may indicate a read error. The data were obtained in a study of long-term antiretroviral therapy in people with HIV. Looked up from germline, CDR1 is SGHRS and CDR2 is YFSETQ. This CDR3 is 14 amino acids long. Run at survey level, the immunoSEQ assay was version v3.0. Assay used: immunoSEQ multiplex PCR; TCRdb lists only in-frame clones, some missing. Of around 11,000 clones listed, 81% are singletons. The J gene is TRBJ2-5, the V gene TRBV5-1, with D unresolved. The receptor was derived from a man between 35 and 55 years old with HIV. The specimen comprised unsorted PBMCs, sampled 1.8 years after starting antiretroviral therapy. Here the CDR3 reads CASSFPRAQKTQYF. DNA for the CDR3: TGCGCCAGCAGCTTTCCTAGGGCCCAAAAGACCCAGTACTTC. Looking up the rest from reference TRBV5-1 and TRBJ2-5 gives the full variable domain: KAGVTQTPRYLIKTRGQQVTLSCSPISGHRSVSWYQQTPGQGLQFLFEYFSETQRNKGNFPGRFSGRQFSNSRSEMNVSTLELGDSALYLCASSFPRAQKTQYFGPGTRLLVL.